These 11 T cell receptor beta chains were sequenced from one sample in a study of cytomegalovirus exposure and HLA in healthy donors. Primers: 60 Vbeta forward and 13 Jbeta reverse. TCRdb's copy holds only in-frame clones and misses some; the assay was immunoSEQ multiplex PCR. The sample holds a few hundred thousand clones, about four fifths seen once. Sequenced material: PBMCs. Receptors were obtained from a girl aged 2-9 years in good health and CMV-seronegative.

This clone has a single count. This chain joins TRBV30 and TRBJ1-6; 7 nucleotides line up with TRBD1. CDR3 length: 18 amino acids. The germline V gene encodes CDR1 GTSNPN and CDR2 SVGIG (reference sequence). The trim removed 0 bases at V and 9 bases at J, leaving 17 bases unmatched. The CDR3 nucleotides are TGTGCCTGGAGTGTACGGGGGCGACCACAGGGGAGGAGTTCACCCCTCCACTTT. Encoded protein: CAWSVRGRPQGRSSPLHF.

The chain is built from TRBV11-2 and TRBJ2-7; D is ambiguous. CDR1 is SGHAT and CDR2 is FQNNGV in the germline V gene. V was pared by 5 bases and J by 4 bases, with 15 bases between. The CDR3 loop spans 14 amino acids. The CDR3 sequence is CASSHPTNIYEQYF. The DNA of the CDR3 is TGTGCCAGCAGCCATCCGACAAATATTTACGAGCAGTACTTC.

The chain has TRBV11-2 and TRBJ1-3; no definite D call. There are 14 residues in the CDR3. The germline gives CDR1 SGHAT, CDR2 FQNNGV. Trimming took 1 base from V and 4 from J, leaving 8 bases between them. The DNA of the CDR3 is TGTGCCAGCAGCTTAGCCCCATCAGGAAACACCATATATTTT. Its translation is CASSLAPSGNTIYF.

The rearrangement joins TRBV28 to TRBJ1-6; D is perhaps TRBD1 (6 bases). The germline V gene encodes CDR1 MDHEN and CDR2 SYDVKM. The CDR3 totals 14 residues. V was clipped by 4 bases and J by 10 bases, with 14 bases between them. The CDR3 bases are TGTGCCAGCAGTTCTACAGGGTATCGGTCACCCCTCCACTTT. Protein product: CASSSTGYRSPLHF.

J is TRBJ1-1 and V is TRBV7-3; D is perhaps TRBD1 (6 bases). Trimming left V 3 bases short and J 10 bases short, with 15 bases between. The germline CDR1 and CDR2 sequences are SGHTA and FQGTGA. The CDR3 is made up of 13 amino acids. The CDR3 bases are TGTGCCAGCAGCTTGGACCATACCAGGGGAGCTTTCTTT. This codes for CASSLDHTRGAFF. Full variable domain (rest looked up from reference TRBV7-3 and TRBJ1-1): GAGVSQTPSNKVTEKGKYVELRCDPISGHTALYWYRQSLGQGPEFLIYFQGTGAADDSGLPNDRFFAVRPEGSVSTLKIQRTERGDSAVYLCASSLDHTRGAFFGQGTRLTVV.

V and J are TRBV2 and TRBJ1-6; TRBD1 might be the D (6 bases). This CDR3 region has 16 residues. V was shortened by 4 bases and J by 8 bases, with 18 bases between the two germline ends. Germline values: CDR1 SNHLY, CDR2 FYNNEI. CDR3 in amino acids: CASSGRQGFFDSPLHF. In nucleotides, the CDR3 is TGTGCCAGCAGTGGTAGGCAGGGGTTTTTCGATTCACCCCTCCACTTT.

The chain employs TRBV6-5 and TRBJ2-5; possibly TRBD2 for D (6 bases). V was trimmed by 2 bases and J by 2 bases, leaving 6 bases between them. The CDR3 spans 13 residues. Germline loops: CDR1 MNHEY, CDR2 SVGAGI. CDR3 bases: TGTGCCAGCAGTTACGGGGGGCAAGAGACCCAGTACTTC. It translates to CASSYGGQETQYF.

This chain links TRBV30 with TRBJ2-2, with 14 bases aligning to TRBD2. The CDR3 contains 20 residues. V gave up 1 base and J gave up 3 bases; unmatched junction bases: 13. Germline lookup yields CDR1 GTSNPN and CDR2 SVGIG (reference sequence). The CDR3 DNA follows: TGTGCCTGGAGTGGGACGTGGGGACTAGCGGGAGTTTGGTACACCGGGGAGCTGTTTTTT. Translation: CAWSGTWGLAGVWYTGELFF. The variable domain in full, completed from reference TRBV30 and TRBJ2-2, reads SQTIHQWPATLVQPVGSPLSLECTVEGTSNPNLYWYRQAAGRGLQLLFYSVGIGQISSEVPQNLSASRPQDRQFILSSKKLLLSDSGFYLCAWSGTWGLAGVWYTGELFFGEGSRLTVL.

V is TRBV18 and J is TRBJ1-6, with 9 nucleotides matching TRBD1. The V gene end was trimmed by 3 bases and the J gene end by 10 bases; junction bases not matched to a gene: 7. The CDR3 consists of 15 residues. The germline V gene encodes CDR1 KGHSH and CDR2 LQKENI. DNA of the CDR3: TGTGCCAGCTCACCTTGGACAGGGGTCGGCTCACCCCTCCACTTT. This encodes CASSPWTGVGSPLHF.

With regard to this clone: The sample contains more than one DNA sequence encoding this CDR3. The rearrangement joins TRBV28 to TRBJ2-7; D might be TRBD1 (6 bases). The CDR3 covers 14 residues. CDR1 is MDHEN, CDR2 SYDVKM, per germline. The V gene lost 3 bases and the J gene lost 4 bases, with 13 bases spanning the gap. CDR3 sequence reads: CASSLGTPSYEQYF. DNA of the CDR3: TGTGCCAGCAGTTTGGGGACACCCTCTTACGAGCAGTACTTC.

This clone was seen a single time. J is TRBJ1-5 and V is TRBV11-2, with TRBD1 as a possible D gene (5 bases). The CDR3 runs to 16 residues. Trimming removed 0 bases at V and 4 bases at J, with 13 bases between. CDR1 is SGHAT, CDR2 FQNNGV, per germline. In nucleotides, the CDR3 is TGTGCCAGCAGCTTAGATGGGGCAGGGTGGAATCAGCCCCAGCATTTT. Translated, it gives CASSLDGAGWNQPQHF.